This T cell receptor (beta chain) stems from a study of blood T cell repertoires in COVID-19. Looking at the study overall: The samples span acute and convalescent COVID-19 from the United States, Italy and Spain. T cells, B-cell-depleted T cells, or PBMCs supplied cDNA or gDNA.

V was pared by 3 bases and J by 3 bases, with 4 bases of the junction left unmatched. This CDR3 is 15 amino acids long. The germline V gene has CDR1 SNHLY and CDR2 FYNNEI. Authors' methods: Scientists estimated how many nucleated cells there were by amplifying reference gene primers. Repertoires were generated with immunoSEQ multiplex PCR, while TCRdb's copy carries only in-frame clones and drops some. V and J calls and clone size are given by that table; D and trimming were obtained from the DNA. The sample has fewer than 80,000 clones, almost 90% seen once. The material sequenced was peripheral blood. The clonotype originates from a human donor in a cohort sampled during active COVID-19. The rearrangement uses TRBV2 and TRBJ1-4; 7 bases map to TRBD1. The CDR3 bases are TGTGCCAGCAGTGAGACAGGGTCAGCTAATGAAAAACTGTTTTTT. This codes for CASSETGSANEKLFF. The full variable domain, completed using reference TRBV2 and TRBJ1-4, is EPEVTQTPSHQVTQMGQEVILRCVPISNHLYFYWYRQILGQKVEFLVSFYNNEISEKSEIFDDQFSVERPDGSNFTLKIRSTKLEDSAMYFCASSETGSANEKLFFGSGTQLSVL.